The 16 T cell receptor beta chains below were found in one sample sequenced in a study of blood T cell repertoires in COVID-19. Clones were sequenced by immunoSEQ multiplex PCR, and TCRdb holds only the in-frame ones, with some missing. The table has under 250,000 clones, around 90% seen once. The sequenced material came from PBMCs or T cells enriched from blood (not recorded which). The receptors come from a middle-aged woman who had been exposed to COVID-19.

V gene TRBV18 combines with J gene TRBJ1-1; possibly TRBD1 for D (5 bases). Per germline, CDR1 KGHSH and CDR2 LQKENI. V dropped 1 base and J dropped 1 base, with 10 bases sitting between them. The CDR3 extends over 15 amino acids. The CDR3 nucleotides read TGTGCCAGCTCACCACGGGTAGGGGAGAACACTGAAGCTTTCTTT. This translates into CASSPRVGENTEAFF.

The gene calls are TRBV27 and TRBJ1-5, with D perhaps TRBD1 (5 bases). The CDR3 consists of 17 residues. Per germline, CDR1 MNHEY and CDR2 SMNVEV (reference sequence). V was cut by 4 bases and J by 1 base, with 17 bases left in between. CDR3 sequence: CASSYRGSFLSNQPQHF. CDR3 DNA: TGTGCCAGCAGTTATAGGGGATCTTTCTTAAGCAATCAGCCCCAGCATTTT.

Only a few counts were recorded for this clone. V gene TRBV5-5 combines with J gene TRBJ2-2; 9 bases agree with TRBD1. V was clipped by 4 bases and J by 8 bases; unmatched bases: 6. This CDR3 is built from 14 residues. Germline V gene sequence: CDR1 SGHKS, CDR2 YYEKEE (reference sequence). The DNA for the CDR3 is TGTGCCAGCAGCCCACAGGGGGCCAGAGGGGAGCTGTTTTTT. It codes for CASSPQGARGELFF.

This clone was found a few times. The germline gene is not matched at one end of the junction; a read error may be the cause. This chain joins TRBV5-1 and TRBJ2-1; TRBD1 agrees at 9 bases. The CDR3 consists of 14 residues. Germline V gene sequence: CDR1 SGHRS, CDR2 YFSETQ. CDR3 amino acids: CASSLVGQGVTRLF. In nucleotides, the CDR3 is TGTGCCAGCAGCTTGGTGGGACAGGGTGTGACCAGGCTCTTC. The full variable domain, in which reference TRBV5-1 and TRBJ2-1 provide the parts outside the CDR3, is KAGVTQTPRYLIKTRGQQVTLSCSPISGHRSVSWYQQTPGQGLQFLFEYFSETQRNKGNFPGRFSGRQFSNSRSEMNVSTLELGDSALYLCASSLVGQGVTRLFGPGTRLTVL.

V gene TRBV30 combines with J gene TRBJ2-1; TRBD1 might be the D (5 bases). Trimming shortened V by 0 bases and J by 4 bases, and 10 bases separated the two germline ends. The CDR3 totals 14 residues. Germline-derived CDR1 and CDR2 are GTSNPN and SVGIG (reference sequence). The CDR3 spells CAWSVLQGYNEQFF. The DNA of the CDR3 is TGTGCCTGGAGTGTTCTTCAGGGTTACAATGAGCAGTTCTTC.

The CDR3 loop reads CASSDRDRSGYTF. The CDR3 DNA is TGCGCCAGCAGCGACCGGGACAGGAGTGGCTACACCTTC. The chain couples TRBV4-3 to TRBJ1-2; TRBD1 agrees at 8 bases. V shed 5 bases and J 7 bases; nucleotides not matched to a gene: 6. In germline, CDR1 is LGHNA, CDR2 YSLEER. The CDR3 sequence is 13 residues long.

The chain links TRBV3-1 (or the pseudogene TRBV3-2) to TRBJ1-3, with D unclear. The CDR3 is 14 amino acids. The V and J ends lost 7 bases and 0 bases respectively, with 10 bases between them. Germline V gene lookup returns CDR1 LGHDT and CDR2 YNNKEL (reference sequence). Written as DNA, the CDR3 is TGTGCCAGCACCCTACTTAGCTCTGGAAACACCATATATTTT. It encodes CASTLLSSGNTIYF.

This sequence joins TRBV13 and TRBJ1-2, with D hard to call. There are 13 residues in the CDR3. Trimming shortened V by 5 bases and J by 7 bases, and 14 bases separated the two germline ends. Germline CDR1 and CDR2: PRHDT and FYEKMQ (reference sequence). CDR3 sequence (DNA): TGTGCCAGCAGCCTGAGGGTAACTGGTGGCTACACCTTC. This gives the protein CASSLRVTGGYTF.

This chain links TRBV6-5 with TRBJ2-1, with a possible D match to TRBD1 (6 bases). The CDR3 runs to 15 residues. Trimming pared 2 bases from V and 8 bases from J, leaving 16 bases between. The germline V gene encodes CDR1 MNHEY and CDR2 SVGAGI. As DNA, the CDR3 is TGTGCCAGCAGTTACAGGGGGTGGTTTCCATATGAGCAGTTCTTC. Its protein product is CASSYRGWFPYEQFF.

V and J are TRBV21-1 and TRBJ1-1; the table calls TRBD1, which could not be checked here. TRBV21-1 is classified as a pseudogene. The CDR3 length is 15 residues. The DNA for the CDR3 is TGTGCCAGCAGCAAAGAAGCCGACATGAACACTGAAGCTTTCTTT. Translation gives CASSKEADMNTEAFF.

The rearrangement uses TRBV2 and TRBJ2-2, with 8 bases lining up with TRBD1. CDR1 and CDR2 from the germline V gene are SNHLY and FYNNEI. The CDR3 is 15 residues long. Trimming took 2 bases from V and 7 from J; bases not matched to a gene: 6. The CDR3 loop is CASSERNRGVGELFF. The CDR3 region has the DNA TGTGCCAGCAGTGAACGGAACAGGGGGGTCGGGGAGCTGTTTTTT.

The chain's CDR3 is CAISESPEAGVSDTQYF. For the CDR3, the DNA is TGTGCCATCAGTGAGTCACCCGAGGCGGGAGTATCAGATACGCAGTATTTT. The rearrangement uses TRBV10-3 and TRBJ2-3; 7 bases are shared with TRBD2. The V gene's germline CDR1 is ENHRY and CDR2 SYGVKD. V dropped 0 bases and J dropped 4; count of bases not matched to a gene: 10. This CDR3 is built from 17 residues.

CDR3 DNA: TGTGCCAGCAGTCGGGACAGCTCCAAAAACATTCAGTACTTC. It yields the protein CASSRDSSKNIQYF. The chain couples TRBV6-6 to TRBJ2-4; 7 positions match TRBD1. J was trimmed by 2 bases and V by 5 bases; bases with no gene match: 3. This CDR3 has 14 residues. Germline V lookup: CDR1 MNHNY, CDR2 SVGAGI (reference sequence).

V is TRBV6-6 and J is TRBJ1-6; D uncertain. Per germline, CDR1 MNHNY and CDR2 SVGAGI (reference sequence). The CDR3 is made up of 15 amino acids. The V and J ends lost 0 bases and 4 bases respectively, with 7 bases between them. The CDR3 nucleotides are TGTGCCAGCAGTTACTCACAGCTTTATAATTCACCCCTCCACTTT. Translation gives CASSYSQLYNSPLHF.

This sequence joins TRBV5-1 and TRBJ2-7; no clear D gene. V was shortened by 2 bases and J by 7 bases, with 10 bases between the two germline ends. The germline gives CDR1 SGHRS, CDR2 YFSETQ. The CDR3 runs to 12 residues. The CDR3 DNA sequence: TGCGCCAGCAGCTTATCACTGCCAGAGCAGTACTTC. It codes for CASSLSLPEQYF.

This chain joins TRBV29-1 and TRBJ2-5; D is perhaps TRBD1 (5 bases). The V end lost 7 bases, the J end lost 2 bases, and 17 bases lay between the germline ends. Germline V gene lookup returns CDR1 SQVTM and CDR2 ANQGSEA. The CDR3 spans 14 residues. The CDR3 DNA reads TGCAGCGCCGATCTACAGGTTCTACAAGAGACCCAGTACTTC. Encoded protein: CSADLQVLQETQYF.